This T cell receptor beta chain was profiled in a study of beta chain features in type 1 diabetes. The study's findings and limits: Patients with Type 1 diabetes showed moderately but significantly shorter TCRB CDR3s in all four CD4+ subsets.

The authors reverse transcribed all of the isolated RNA, so sequencing captured expressed TCRB transcripts. The repertoire was sequenced with immunoSEQ multiplex PCR; TCRdb's copy has only in-frame clones and lacks some. The sample yields fewer than 300,000 clones, roughly 10% seen once. This clone was detected a few times. What it binds is unknown. CDR1 is DFQATT and CDR2 is SNEGSKA in the germline V gene (reference sequence). The trim removed 7 bases at V and 4 bases at J, leaving 2 bases unmatched. This CDR3 is 11 amino acids long. The specimen was naive CD4+ T cells from blood. The receptor's source is a man younger than 45 with type 1 diabetes. This chain links TRBV20-1 with TRBJ1-1; TRBD1 matches 8 bases. Here the CDR3 DNA reads TGCAGTGTCGACAGGGGCACTGAAGCTTTCTTT. Residues: CSVDRGTEAFF.